A few counts support the clone carrying this T cell receptor beta chain. The sample originates from a study of T cells in Graves' hyperthyroidism and ophthalmopathy. The CDR3 runs 13 residues. Germline V lookup: CDR1 ENHRY, CDR2 SYGVKD. Trimming at V came to 6 bases and at J to 4 bases, leaving 3 bases not matched to a gene. TCR beta CDR3 sequences were amplified from RNA transcripts. During a first-round RT-PCR of the TCR CDR3, the HTBI primer set was used. From the multiplex PCR reads, TCRdb called clonotypes with MiXCR, one entry per CDR3 protein. This table has roughly 560,000 distinct CDR3 sequences, roughly 14% appearing once.

J is TRBJ2-5 and V is TRBV10-3; 9 bases are a match to TRBD1. The clonotype originates from a woman aged 40-49 years with Graves' ophthalmopathy. Source material: blood. In DNA form, the CDR3 reads TGTGCCATCAGCGGGGACAGGGCAGAGACCCAGTACTTC. Protein product: CAISGDRAETQYF.